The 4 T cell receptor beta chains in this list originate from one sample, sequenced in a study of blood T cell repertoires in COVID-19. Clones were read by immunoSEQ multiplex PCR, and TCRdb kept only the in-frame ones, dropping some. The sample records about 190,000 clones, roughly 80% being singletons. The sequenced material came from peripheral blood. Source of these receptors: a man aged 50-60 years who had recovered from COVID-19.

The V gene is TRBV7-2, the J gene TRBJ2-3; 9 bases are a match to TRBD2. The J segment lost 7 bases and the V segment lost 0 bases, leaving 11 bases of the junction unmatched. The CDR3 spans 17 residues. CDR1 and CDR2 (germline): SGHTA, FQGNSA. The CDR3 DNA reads TGTGCCAGCAGCTTAGCTAGGGCTAGCGGGACAATTTATACGCAGTATTTT. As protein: CASSLARASGTIYTQYF.

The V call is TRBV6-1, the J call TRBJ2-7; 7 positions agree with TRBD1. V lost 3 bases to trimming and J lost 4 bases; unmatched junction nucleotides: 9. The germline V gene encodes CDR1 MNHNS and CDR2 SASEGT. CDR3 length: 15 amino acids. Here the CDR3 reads CASSEWTGSRYEQYF. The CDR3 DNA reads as TGTGCCAGCAGTGAGTGGACAGGAAGCCGTTACGAGCAGTACTTC.

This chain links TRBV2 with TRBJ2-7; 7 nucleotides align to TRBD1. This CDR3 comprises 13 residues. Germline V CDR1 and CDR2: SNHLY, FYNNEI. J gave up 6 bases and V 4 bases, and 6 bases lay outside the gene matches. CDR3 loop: CASSVAHRGEQYF. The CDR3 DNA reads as TGTGCCAGCAGTGTAGCGCACAGGGGCGAGCAGTACTTC.

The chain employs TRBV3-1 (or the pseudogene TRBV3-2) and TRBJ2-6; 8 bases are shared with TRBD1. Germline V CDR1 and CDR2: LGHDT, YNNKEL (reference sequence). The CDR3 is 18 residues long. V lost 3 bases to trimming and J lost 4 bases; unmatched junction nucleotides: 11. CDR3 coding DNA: TGTGCCAGCAGCCACCAAGGCCGGGGACAGGCCGGGGCCAACGTCCTGACTTTC. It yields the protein CASSHQGRGQAGANVLTF.